The 13 T cell receptor beta chains listed next were all sequenced from one sample in a study of T-cell memory formation after mild COVID-19. MiXCR, run by TCRdb on the 5' RACE reads, gives a single entry per CDR3 protein. The sample records under 550,000 distinct CDR3 sequences, 15% to 20% being singletons. Sequencing used PBMCs or a T cell subset sorted from them (not recorded which). The receptors shown here come from an adult woman who had mild COVID-19 (a few samples of this study predate the infection). Cell type and time point are not known.

This clonotype was found a few times. The rearrangement links TRBV20-1 to TRBJ2-6; D remains unclear. The CDR3 loop spans 13 amino acids. Germline V gene sequence: CDR1 DFQATT, CDR2 SNEGSKA (reference sequence). V lost 7 bases, J lost 0 bases, and 7 bases lay in between. The CDR3 here is CSVLGSGANVLTF. CDR3 in DNA: TGCAGTGTCTTGGGCTCTGGGGCCAACGTCCTGACTTTC.

CDR3 DNA sequence: TGTGCCACCAGCTTACTACCATTGGGGAAACTGTTTTTT. It translates to CATSLLPLGKLFF. The V and J genes are TRBV15 and TRBJ1-4; no definite D call. Between the trimmed V and J ends, which lost 5 bases and 11 bases, there was a span of 15 bases. The CDR3 sequence is 13 residues long. CDR1 LNHNV and CDR2 YYDKDF come from the germline V gene (reference sequence).

This clonotype was detected a few times. The chain has TRBV29-1 and TRBJ1-1; D unclear. This CDR3 contains 13 residues. Trimming removed 5 bases at V and 1 base at J, with 11 bases between. In germline, CDR1 is SQVTM, CDR2 ANQGSEA. As DNA, the CDR3 is TGCAGCGTTAGCCTTTGGGGGAACACTGAAGCTTTCTTT. Encoded protein: CSVSLWGNTEAFF.

This clonotype was detected only a few times. The J gene is TRBJ2-5, the V gene TRBV29-1; D uncertain. The CDR3 extends over 13 amino acids. Germline V CDR1 and CDR2: SQVTM, ANQGSEA. V shed 3 bases and J shed 5 bases, with 13 bases lying between them. CDR3 protein: CSVEAEDRETQYF. DNA of the CDR3: TGCAGCGTTGAGGCAGAAGATAGGGAGACCCAGTACTTC.

This clonotype was counted at least ten times. The gene calls are TRBV5-1 and TRBJ1-1, with D maybe TRBD1 (5 bases). This CDR3 comprises 17 residues. The germline V gene encodes CDR1 SGHRS and CDR2 YFSETQ. The V and J ends lost 1 base and 1 base respectively, with 17 bases between them. The CDR3 spells CASSLSAARTQNTEAFF. The CDR3 DNA follows: TGCGCCAGCAGCTTGTCAGCGGCACGGACACAGAACACTGAAGCTTTCTTT.

This clonotype appeared once. CDR3 region: CATSDTGLGEAFF. The CDR3 nucleotides are TGTGCCACCAGTGACACGGGTTTAGGGGAAGCTTTCTTT. This rearrangement joins TRBV24-1 to TRBJ1-1; D not certain. The germline V and J ends were trimmed by 4 bases and 8 bases, with 13 bases remaining between them. Germline lookup yields CDR1 KGHDR and CDR2 SFDVKD. This CDR3 comprises 13 residues.

The CDR3 DNA reads TGTGCCACCGGACAGGGGGCAGATACGCAGTATTTT. Its translation: CATGQGADTQYF. This rearrangement joins TRBV24-1 to TRBJ2-3, with 10 bases aligning to TRBD1. J was trimmed by 4 bases and V by 9 bases; bases with no gene match: 0. CDR3 size: 12 residues. The germline V gene has CDR1 KGHDR and CDR2 SFDVKD.

The chain links TRBV10-3 to TRBJ1-4; D possibly corresponds to TRBD1 (6 bases). This CDR3 is built from 15 residues. Germline V lookup: CDR1 ENHRY, CDR2 SYGVKD. Trimming took off 4 bases at V and 0 bases at J, with 9 bases between the two ends. The CDR3 coding sequence is TGTGCCATCAGTGCGGGGGGCACAACTAATGAAAAACTGTTTTTT. This codes for CAISAGGTTNEKLFF.

This clonotype was seen a few times. The J gene is TRBJ2-3, the V gene TRBV20-1, with 14 bases lining up with TRBD2. Per the germline V gene, CDR1 is DFQATT and CDR2 is SNEGSKA (reference sequence). CDR3 size: 19 residues. The trim removed 7 bases at V and 0 bases at J, leaving 15 bases unmatched. CDR3 coding DNA: TGCAGTGTACCGAGTCCTGGGACTAGCGGGAGAGCTAGCACAGATACGCAGTATTTT. This gives the protein CSVPSPGTSGRASTDTQYF.

The rearrangement joins TRBV12-3 or TRBV12-4 to TRBJ2-7, with D possibly called TRBD1 or TRBD2 (5 bases each). There are 15 residues in the CDR3. V dropped 3 bases and J dropped 4 bases, with 16 bases sitting between them. CDR3 region: CASSLGVRPMYEQYF. CDR3 DNA: TGTGCCAGCAGTTTGGGGGTGAGGCCTATGTACGAGCAGTACTTC.

This chain links TRBV11-2 with TRBJ2-5; D ambiguous. The ends were cut back, 5 bases at V and 1 base at J, with 11 bases in the middle. The CDR3 contains 14 residues. The V gene's germline CDR1 is SGHAT and CDR2 FQNNGV. CDR3 in amino acids: CASSRHGLQETQYF. The DNA of the CDR3 is TGTGCCAGCAGCCGACATGGCCTCCAAGAGACCCAGTACTTC. Full variable domain (outside the CDR3, taken from reference TRBV11-2 and TRBJ2-5): EAGVAQSPRYKIIEKRQSVAFWCNPISGHATLYWYQQILGQGPKLLIQFQNNGVVDDSQLPKDRFSAERLKGVDSTLKIQPAKLEDSAVYLCASSRHGLQETQYFGPGTRLLVL.

This clonotype was observed a few times. The chain uses TRBV13 and TRBJ1-2; possibly TRBD1 for D (6 bases). V lost 5 bases, J lost 3 bases, and 10 bases lay in between. Germline V lookup: CDR1 PRHDT, CDR2 FYEKMQ (reference sequence). This CDR3 spans 13 amino acids. DNA for the CDR3: TGTGCCAGCAGCCCCTACAGGGACTATGGCTACACCTTC. As protein: CASSPYRDYGYTF.

The V gene is TRBV20-1, the J gene TRBJ2-2; D uncertain. CDR1 and CDR2 from the germline V gene are DFQATT and SNEGSKA (reference sequence). The CDR3 consists of 14 residues. The V end was cut by 5 bases, the J end by 6 bases, with 16 bases between. The CDR3 DNA reads TGCAGTGCTCTGGATAGCCTGGTAGCCGGGGAGCTGTTTTTT. It specifies CSALDSLVAGELFF.